The text below deals with one T cell receptor (beta chain). This sample was included in a study of OX40 agonist ivuxolimab in advanced cancers. Whole-study context: With a range of roughly 23 to 90, age averaged roughly 60 years, and 70% to 85% were male.

The ends were cut back, 3 bases at V and 4 bases at J, with 12 bases in the middle. The CDR3 totals 13 residues. Germline lookup yields CDR1 SQVTM and CDR2 ANQGSEA. TCRdb's copy holds only in-frame clones and misses some; the assay was immunoSEQ multiplex PCR. The data show 60,000 to 90,000 clones, over 70% seen once. The specimen was CD4+ or CD8+ T cells sorted from blood, collected in a trial of the OX40 agonist ivuxolimab. The chain recombines TRBV29-1 with TRBJ1-2, with a possible D match to TRBD1 (6 bases). The origin of this receptor is an adult with an advanced solid tumor such as melanoma, head and neck, liver or kidney cancer. CDR3 DNA sequence: TGCAGCGTTGACAAGGGGGAAGGCTATGGCTACACCTTC. As protein: CSVDKGEGYGYTF.